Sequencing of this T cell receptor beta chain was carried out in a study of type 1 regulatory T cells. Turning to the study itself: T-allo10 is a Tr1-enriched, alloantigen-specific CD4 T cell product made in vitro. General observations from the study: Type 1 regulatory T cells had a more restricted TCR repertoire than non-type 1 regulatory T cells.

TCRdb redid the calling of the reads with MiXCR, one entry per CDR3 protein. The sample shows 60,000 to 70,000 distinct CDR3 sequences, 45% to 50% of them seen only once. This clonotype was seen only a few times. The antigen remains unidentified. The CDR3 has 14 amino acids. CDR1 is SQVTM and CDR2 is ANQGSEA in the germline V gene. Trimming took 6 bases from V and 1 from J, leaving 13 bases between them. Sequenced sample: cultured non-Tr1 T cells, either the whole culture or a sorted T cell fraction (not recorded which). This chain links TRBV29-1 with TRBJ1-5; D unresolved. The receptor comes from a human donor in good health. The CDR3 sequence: CSVLVGGSNQPQHF. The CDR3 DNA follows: TGCAGCGTCCTGGTGGGTGGAAGCAATCAGCCCCAGCATTTT. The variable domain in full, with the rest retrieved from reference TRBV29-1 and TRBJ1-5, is SAVISQKPSRDICQRGTSLTIQCQVDSQVTMMFWYRQQPGQSLTLIATANQGSEATYESGFVIDKFPISRPNLTFSTLTVSNMSPEDSSIYLCSVLVGGSNQPQHFGDGTRLSIL.